The sequence of this TCR beta chain was determined in a study of T cell responses to AZD1222 COVID-19 vaccine (dated by TCRdb to about 2021). The study in broad terms: AZD1222 recipients given second doses at about 4 weeks or at about 12 weeks were pooled, since spike-specific TCR depth and breadth were not found to differ between the two schedules. A total of 240 or so trial participants underwent TCR sequencing, of whom roughly 210 had received two doses of AZD1222 and roughly 26 had received two doses of the MenACWY control vaccine. Trial participants were enrolled into age subgroups of 18-55, 56-69 and 70-plus years, which contained about 150, 27 and 61 TCR-sequenced participants, respectively.

The time point label for this specimen denotes: baseline before first vaccination. Samples from vaccinated people were obtained from the UK trials COV001 and COV002, which included a single-blind randomized controlled phase 2/3 trial of AZD1222 (ChAdOx1 nCoV-19) in healthy adults. For TCRbeta chain sequencing, PBMC samples from trial participants were taken at day 0 and at day 28 after the second dose. Broad study findings and their caveats: Spike-specific TCR breadth and depth rose significantly after two AZD1222 doses compared with day 0 and with MenACWY recipients. Reportedly, almost half of the unique spike-specific TCRs recognized epitopes lying outside the regions that are mutated in the B.1.351 and B.1.1.7 variants. Participants were mostly white British and included more females than males, and it was suggested by the authors that clonal diversity may have been underestimated. In the small 56-69-year group, the increase in depth fell short of significance, most likely because of low power. Because no day 14 peak-response samples were available, repertoires were characterized only after the peak T cell response. CD4 TCRs associated with the vaccine covered the entire spike protein, and the dominant responses were in regions 160-218 and 743-854. Conclusions about previously exposed vaccinees were limited because only a handful of AZD1222 recipients were SARS-CoV-2 seropositive at baseline.

The V and J ends are trimmed by 3 bases and 4 bases, leaving 10 bases between them. The CDR3 numbers 14 residues from cysteine through phenylalanine. The entry retains the CDR3 DNA only, 42 bases that are in frame from base 1. For CDR1 and CDR2, the germline V gene lists SGHRS and YFSETQ. The CDR3 regions of human TCRbeta chains were analyzed by immunosequencing. In the source study's methods: TCRs in the repertoires were matched against a reference library of SARS-CoV-2-specific TCRs that had been generated with the MIRA antigen-specificity platform. Breadth was defined as the fraction of unique TCRs that were SARS-CoV-2-associated, and depth was defined as the fraction of total T cells that were SARS-CoV-2-associated. Using the MIRA data, each spike-specific TCR was assigned both to the spike region to which the TCR was reactive and to a CD4 or CD8 class. Log10-transformed breadth and depth values were compared by one-way ANOVA with Sidak's multiple comparisons tests. TCRdb holds this immuneACCESS table with in-frame rearrangements only. Some clones are missing; in checked studies, unresolved V genes explain under half, and the rest has no known cause. That table supplies the V and J calls and clone size; D and trimming were determined from the DNA. This sample holds 85,000 to 95,000 clones; around 89% were observed only once. The ten biggest clones cover 8.4% of the sample.

As concerns this clone: This clone's antigen is unknown. No base quality information exists; no much larger clone differs at one position.

This clonotype was obtained from an adult in good health. This chain is built from TRBV5-1 and TRBJ1-4, and perhaps TRBD1 as D gene, on 5 matching bases. Material: peripheral blood, obtained on day 0 of AZD1222 vaccination. The CDR3 region has the sequence CASSWAGGNEKLFF. The sequenced DNA: TGCGCCAGCAGCTGGGCGGGGGGTAATGAAAAACTGTTTTTT.